This passage covers 10 T cell receptor beta chains from one sample sequenced in a study of T cell repertoires in cytomegalovirus infection. These receptors' antigens are unknown. TCRdb analysed the reads with MiXCR anew, one entry per CDR3 protein. The repertoire consists of some 560,000 distinct CDR3 sequences, with roughly 43% occurring once and the leading ten covering about 48%. The specimen was cultured PBMCs, collected from culture after CMV antigen stimulation. The receptors were sampled from a human donor in good health (CMV status not recorded). Some clones in this sample may be carry-over from other donors' samples.

This sequence joins TRBV7-2 and TRBJ2-1; TRBD1 matches at 7 bases. V trimming: 5 bases; J trimming: 14 bases; junction bases outside the gene matches: 9. The germline gives CDR1 SGHTA, CDR2 FQGNSA. The CDR3 is 12 residues long. CDR3 in amino acids: CASSTLTGKKFF. In DNA, the CDR3 is TGTGCCAGCAGCACTCTGACAGGGAAGAAGTTCTTC.

This sequence joins TRBV18 and TRBJ1-4; 9 nucleotides align to TRBD1. The CDR3 runs to 17 residues. The germline gives CDR1 KGHSH, CDR2 LQKENI. The ends lost 0 bases at V and 7 bases at J; junction bases unmatched: 9. CDR3 in amino acids: CASSPPSPGQGSEKLFF. The CDR3 region has the DNA TGTGCCAGCTCACCACCGTCGCCGGGACAGGGTAGTGAAAAACTGTTTTTT.

This chain uses TRBV7-6 with TRBJ1-4, with 7 bases identical to TRBD1. Germline V gene data show CDR1 as SGHVS and CDR2 as FNYEAQ. The CDR3 runs 14 residues. Trimming cost V 5 bases and J 5 bases; bases outside gene matches: 5. CDR3 amino acids: CASSPRGVNEKLFF. Written as DNA, the CDR3 is TGTGCCAGCAGCCCCAGGGGGGTCAATGAAAAACTGTTTTTT.

This clonotype has at least ten counts. The V gene is TRBV5-5, the J gene TRBJ2-1; the D gene is possibly TRBD2 (6 bases). From germline, CDR1 is SGHKS and CDR2 YYEKEE (reference sequence). V was clipped by 4 bases and J by 0 bases, with 14 bases between them. The length of the CDR3 is 16 residues. CDR3 sequence: CASSSHGGTSYNEQFF. In DNA form, the CDR3 reads TGTGCCAGCAGCAGCCATGGGGGGACCTCCTACAATGAGCAGTTCTTC.

V gene TRBV10-3 combines with J gene TRBJ1-5; D ambiguous. Germline assignment: CDR1 ENHRY and CDR2 SYGVKD. This CDR3 is 13 amino acids long. V gave up 10 bases and J gave up 0 bases, with 10 bases separating them. The CDR3 reads CATAHYSNQPQHF. Written as DNA, the CDR3 is TGTGCCACTGCCCACTATAGCAATCAGCCCCAGCATTTT.

This clonotype came up a few times. This chain joins TRBV7-2 and TRBJ1-5; TRBD1 might be the D (6 bases). Germline loops: CDR1 SGHTA, CDR2 FQGNSA. Trimming took 5 bases from V and 0 from J, leaving 17 bases between them. There are 17 residues in the CDR3. The CDR3 coding sequence is TGTGCCAGCAGCGCCCCGGACAGCTATTATAGCAATCAGCCCCAGCATTTT. It translates to CASSAPDSYYSNQPQHF.

Regarding this clonotype: A junction boundary mismatches the germline segment, possibly from a read error. V usage is TRBV7-8 and J usage is TRBJ2-7, with TRBD1 as a possible D gene (5 bases). This CDR3 has 14 amino acids. Germline loops: CDR1 SGHVS, CDR2 FQNEAQ. CDR3 region: CASSLGQLSYEKYF. The CDR3 DNA is TGTGCCAGCAGCTTAGGACAGCTTTCCTACGAGAAGTACTTC.

The chain links TRBV12-3 or TRBV12-4 to TRBJ1-2, with unresolved D. V shed 5 bases and J shed 8 bases, with 12 bases lying between them. The CDR3 length is 12 residues. As DNA, the CDR3 is TGTGCCAGCAGTCCTCCCGGGGAAGGCTACACCTTC. The encoded protein is CASSPPGEGYTF.

J is TRBJ2-7 and V is TRBV6-1; 7 bases agree with TRBD1. Germline values: CDR1 MNHNS, CDR2 SASEGT. V lost 5 bases, J lost 2 bases, and 6 bases stayed unmatched. The CDR3 covers 14 residues. CDR3 nucleotides: TGTGCCAGCAGTATGATGGACAGGACCTACGAGCAGTACTTC. It yields the protein CASSMMDRTYEQYF.

This clonotype is classed as medium-sized. The chain has TRBV7-2 and TRBJ2-7; TRBD2 aligns across 12 bases. Losses at the gene ends were 2 bases for V and 2 bases for J; bases not matched to a gene: 10. This CDR3 has 18 amino acids. CDR1 is SGHTA, CDR2 FQGNSA, per germline. This CDR3 reads CASSLWGGLAGTAYEQYF. The CDR3, as DNA: TGTGCCAGCAGCTTATGGGGAGGACTAGCGGGAACGGCCTACGAGCAGTACTTC.